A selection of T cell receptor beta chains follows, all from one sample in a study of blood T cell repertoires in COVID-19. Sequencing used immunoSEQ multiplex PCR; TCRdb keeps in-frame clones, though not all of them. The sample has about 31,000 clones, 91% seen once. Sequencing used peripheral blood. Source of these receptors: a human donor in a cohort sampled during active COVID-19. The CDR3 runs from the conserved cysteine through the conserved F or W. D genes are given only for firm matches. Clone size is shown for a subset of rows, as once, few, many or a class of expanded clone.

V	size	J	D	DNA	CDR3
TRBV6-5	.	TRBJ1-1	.	TGTGCCAGCAGTTTCCAGGGCACTGAAGCTTTCTTT	CASSFQGTEAFF
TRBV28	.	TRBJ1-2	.	TGTGCCAGCAGTTCATTACAGGGCAAGGGCTACACCTTC	CASSSLQGKGYTF
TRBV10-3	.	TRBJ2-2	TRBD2	TGTGCCATCAGTGAGTCGACGGGAGGGACCGGGGAGCTGTTTTTT	CAISESTGGTGELFF
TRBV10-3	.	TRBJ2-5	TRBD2	TGTGCCATCAGTTATTCAGCGGGAGGCAGGGAGACCCAGTACTTC	CAISYSAGGRETQYF
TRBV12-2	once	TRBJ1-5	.	TGTGCAAGTCGCTTTCGACCATATCTACAGGGGTTGAGCAATCAGCCCCAGCATTTT	CASRFRPYLQGLSNQPQHF
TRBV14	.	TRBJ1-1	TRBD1	TGTGCCAGCAGCCAAGGCTTACCCCCGACAGGGCCCAACACTGAAGCTTTCTTT	CASSQGLPPTGPNTEAFF
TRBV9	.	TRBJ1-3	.	TGTGCCAGCAGCCCTCGGACAGCCTCTGGAAACACCATATATTTT	CASSPRTASGNTIYF
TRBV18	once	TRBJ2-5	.	TGTGCCAGCTCACCACCCACCAGCGGGCGGGAGACCCAGTACTTC	CASSPPTSGRETQYF
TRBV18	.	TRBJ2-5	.	TGTGCCAGCTCACCACCGAACCCGGGTTCTCAAGAGACCCAGTACTTC	CASSPPNPGSQETQYF
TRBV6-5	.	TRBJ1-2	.	TGTGCCAGCAGAAACAGGGATCCCTTCAAGGGCTACACCTTC	CASRNRDPFKGYTF
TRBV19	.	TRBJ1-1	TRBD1	TGTGCCAGCCACAGGGGACCGGACACTGAAGCTTTCTTT	CASHRGPDTEAFF
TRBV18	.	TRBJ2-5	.	TGTGCCAGCTCAGACAGTCGGGAGACCCAGTACTTC	CASSDSRETQYF
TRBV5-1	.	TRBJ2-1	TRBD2	TGCGCCAGCAGCTTAAGCGGGGCATTAGTGGATGAGCAGTTCTTC	CASSLSGALVDEQFF
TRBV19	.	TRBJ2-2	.	TGTGCCAGTAGTATACGGGAGACGACCGGGGAGCTGTTTTTT	CASSIRETTGELFF
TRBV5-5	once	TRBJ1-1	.	TGTGCCAGCAGCTTGGTAGGGGACACTGAAGCTTTCTTT	CASSLVGDTEAFF
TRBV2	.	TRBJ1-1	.	TGTGCCAGCAAAGTGACAGGAGCGGCTTTCTTT	CASKVTGAAFF
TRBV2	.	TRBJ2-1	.	TGTGCCACTAGCGACGGGCTGCAGTTCTTC	CATSDGLQFF
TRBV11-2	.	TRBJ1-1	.	TGTGCCAGCAGCTTAGAACAGGGTGTCACTGAAGCTTTCTTT	CASSLEQGVTEAFF
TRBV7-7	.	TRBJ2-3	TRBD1	TGTGCTAGCAGCTTCCAGGGGGCGAGCACAGATACGCAGTATTTT	CASSFQGASTDTQYF
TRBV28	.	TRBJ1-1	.	TGTGCCAGCATCTCCGGGACTGTAACTGAAGCTTTCTTT	CASISGTVTEAFF
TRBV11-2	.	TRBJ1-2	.	TGTGCCAGCAGCTTTAGCCCAGGGTATGGCTACACCTTC	CASSFSPGYGYTF
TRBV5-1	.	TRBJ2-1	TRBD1	TGCGCCAGCAGCCCACAGGGGCGAGGCCTGAATGAGCAGTTCTTC	CASSPQGRGLNEQFF
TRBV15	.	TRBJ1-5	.	TGTGCCACCAGCAGTGGACACATGAGCAATCAGCCCCAGCATTTT	CATSSGHMSNQPQHF
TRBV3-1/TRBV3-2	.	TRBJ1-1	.	TGTGCCAGCAGCCCGGCCCGGGGGTTGAACACTGAAGCTTTCTTT	CASSPARGLNTEAFF
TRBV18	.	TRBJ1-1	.	TGTGCCAGCTCCACTGGGAACACTGAAGCTTTCTTT	CASSTGNTEAFF
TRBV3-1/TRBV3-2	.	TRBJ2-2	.	TGTGCCAGCAGCCATGGACTCCCGAACACCGGGGAGCTGTTTTTT	CASSHGLPNTGELFF
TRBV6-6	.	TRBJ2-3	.	TGTGCCAGCAGTTACTCCGGGGGATCAAGGTATTTT	CASSYSGGSRYF
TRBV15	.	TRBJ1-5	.	TGTGCCACCAGCAGAGGGGACACACCAAATCAGCCCCAGCATTTT	CATSRGDTPNQPQHF
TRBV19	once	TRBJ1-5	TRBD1	TGTGCCAGTAGGGATACAGGGGATGTTCAGCCCCAGCATTTT	CASRDTGDVQPQHF